The sequence of this T cell receptor beta chain was determined in a study of metastatic and nonmetastatic thyroid tumors. The wider study: Malignant and benign thyroid patients had repertoires compared in peripheral blood and tumor or nodule tissue. Study results and limitations: Malignant tumors reportedly showed significantly higher TCR beta diversity than benign nodules in both blood and tumor.

Treatment of any kind had been given to no patient before thyroid surgery. The CDR3 is made up of 14 amino acids. Germline assignment: CDR1 GTSNPN and CDR2 SVGIG (reference sequence). Trimming shortened V by 3 bases and J by 3 bases, and 13 bases separated the two germline ends. This clone appeared many times. The antigen is unknown. In the study's own analysis: Researchers built a distant-metastasis classifier for papillary thyroid cancer that drew on CDR3 differences across clinicopathological groups. Through MiXCR, TCRdb re-clonotyped the PCR reads. The V and J calls and clone size come from TCRdb's table, not from the authors' own analysis. The sample lists about 59,000 clones; about 16% were seen once.

The TCR comes from a male donor with papillary thyroid cancer or a benign thyroid nodule (not recorded which). Some clones in this sample may be carry-over from other donors' samples. This chain uses TRBV30 with TRBJ2-3; possibly TRBD1 or TRBD2 for D (5 bases each). Sequenced input: blood. CDR3 nucleotide sequence: TGTGCCTGGAGCACCGGGACGTTGACAGATACGCAGTATTTT. Translating it yields CAWSTGTLTDTQYF.